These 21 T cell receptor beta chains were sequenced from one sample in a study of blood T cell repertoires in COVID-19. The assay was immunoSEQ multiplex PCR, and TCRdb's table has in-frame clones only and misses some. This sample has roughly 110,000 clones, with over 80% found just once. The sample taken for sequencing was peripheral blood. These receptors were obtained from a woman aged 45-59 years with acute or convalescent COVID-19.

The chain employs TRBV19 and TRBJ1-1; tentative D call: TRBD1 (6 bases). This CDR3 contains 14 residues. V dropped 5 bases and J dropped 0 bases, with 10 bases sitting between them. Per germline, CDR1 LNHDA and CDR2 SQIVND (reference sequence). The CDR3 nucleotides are TGTGCCAGTAGTGTAACAGGGCTGAACACTGAAGCTTTCTTT. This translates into CASSVTGLNTEAFF.

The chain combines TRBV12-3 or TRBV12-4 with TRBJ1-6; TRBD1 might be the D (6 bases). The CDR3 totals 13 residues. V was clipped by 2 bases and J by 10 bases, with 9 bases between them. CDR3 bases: TGTGCCAGCAGTTTACTAGGGGGATCACCCCTCCACTTT. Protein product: CASSLLGGSPLHF.

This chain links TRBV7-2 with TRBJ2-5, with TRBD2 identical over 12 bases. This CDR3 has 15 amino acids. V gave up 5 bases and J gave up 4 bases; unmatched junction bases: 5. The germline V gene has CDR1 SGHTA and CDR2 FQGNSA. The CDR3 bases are TGTGCCAGCAGCCCCGGACTAGCGGGGAGAGAGACCCAGTACTTC. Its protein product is CASSPGLAGRETQYF. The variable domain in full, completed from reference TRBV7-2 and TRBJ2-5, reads GAGVSQSPSNKVTEKGKDVELRCDPISGHTALYWYRQSLGQGLEFLIYFQGNSAPDKSGLPSDRFSAERTGGSVSTLTIQRTQQEDSAVYLCASSPGLAGRETQYFGPGTRLLVL.

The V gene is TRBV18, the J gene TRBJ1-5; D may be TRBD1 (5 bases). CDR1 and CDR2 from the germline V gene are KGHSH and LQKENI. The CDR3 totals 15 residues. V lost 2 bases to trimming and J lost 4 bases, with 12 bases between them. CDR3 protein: CASSPSGNSNQPQHF. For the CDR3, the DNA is TGTGCCAGCTCACCATCAGGGAATAGTAATCAGCCCCAGCATTTT.

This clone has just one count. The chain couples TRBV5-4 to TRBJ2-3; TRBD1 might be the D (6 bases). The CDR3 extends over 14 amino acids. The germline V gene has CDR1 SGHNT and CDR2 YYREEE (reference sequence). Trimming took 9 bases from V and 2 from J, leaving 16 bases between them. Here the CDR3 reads CATHQGTYTDTQYF. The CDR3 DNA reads TGTGCCACCCACCAGGGGACCTACACAGATACGCAGTATTTT.

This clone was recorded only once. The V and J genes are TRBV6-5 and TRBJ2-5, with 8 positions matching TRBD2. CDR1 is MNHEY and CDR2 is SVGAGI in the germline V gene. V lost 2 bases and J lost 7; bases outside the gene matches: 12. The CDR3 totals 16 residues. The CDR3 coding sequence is TGTGCCAGCAGTTACCCCACAGCGGGGGTCCCCCGGACCCAGTACTTC. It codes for CASSYPTAGVPRTQYF.

CDR3 amino acids: CASSSDNAEGQGFPNPFEQYF. CDR3 coding DNA: TGTGCCAGCAGTTCCGACAACGCAGAGGGACAGGGTTTCCCCAACCCCTTCGAGCAGTACTTC. The chain couples TRBV6-2 or TRBV6-3 to TRBJ2-7; 9 nucleotides match TRBD1. V dropped 4 bases and J dropped 6; count of bases not matched to a gene: 28. Looked up from germline, CDR1 is MNHEY and CDR2 is SVGEGT. The CDR3 contains 21 residues.

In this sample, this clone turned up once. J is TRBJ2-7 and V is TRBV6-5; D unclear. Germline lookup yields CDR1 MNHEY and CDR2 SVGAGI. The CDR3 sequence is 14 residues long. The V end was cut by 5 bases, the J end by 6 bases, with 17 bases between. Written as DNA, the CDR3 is TGTGCCAGCAGTCACGGTGAGCTTGCCGGCGAGCAGTACTTC. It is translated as CASSHGELAGEQYF.

The chain's CDR3 is CASSGRTGVMNTEAFF. CDR3 DNA: TGTGCCAGCAGTGGGAGGACAGGGGTTATGAACACTGAAGCTTTCTTT. V and J are TRBV6-1 and TRBJ1-1; 9 bases match TRBD1. The germline gives CDR1 MNHNS, CDR2 SASEGT. V dropped 4 bases and J dropped 0; count of bases not matched to a gene: 6. The CDR3 length is 16 residues.

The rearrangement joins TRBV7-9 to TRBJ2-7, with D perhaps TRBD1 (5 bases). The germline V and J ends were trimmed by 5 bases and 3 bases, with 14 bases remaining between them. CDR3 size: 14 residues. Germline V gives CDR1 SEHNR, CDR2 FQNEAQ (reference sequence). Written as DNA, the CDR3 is TGTGCCAGCAGCCAGGGATCAGTTTACTACGAGCAGTACTTC. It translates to CASSQGSVYYEQYF.

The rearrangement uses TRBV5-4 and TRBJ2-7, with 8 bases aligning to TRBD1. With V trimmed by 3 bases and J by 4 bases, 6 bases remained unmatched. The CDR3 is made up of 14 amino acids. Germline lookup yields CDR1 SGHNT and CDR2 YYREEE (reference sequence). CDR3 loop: CASSWSGGGYEQYF. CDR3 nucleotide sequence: TGTGCCAGCAGCTGGTCAGGGGGCGGATACGAGCAGTACTTC.

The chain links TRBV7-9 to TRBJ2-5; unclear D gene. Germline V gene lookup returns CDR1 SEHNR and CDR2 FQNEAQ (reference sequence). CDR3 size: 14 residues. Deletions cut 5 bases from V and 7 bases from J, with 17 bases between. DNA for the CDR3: TGTGCCAGCAGCCCCCAAATTGACTCGGGGACCCAGTACTTC. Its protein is CASSPQIDSGTQYF. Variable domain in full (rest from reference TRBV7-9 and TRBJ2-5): DTGVSQNPRHKITKRGQNVTFRCDPISEHNRLYWYRQTLGQGPEFLTYFQNEAQLEKSRLLSDRFSAERPKGSFSTLEIQRTEQGDSAMYLCASSPQIDSGTQYFGPGTRLLVL.

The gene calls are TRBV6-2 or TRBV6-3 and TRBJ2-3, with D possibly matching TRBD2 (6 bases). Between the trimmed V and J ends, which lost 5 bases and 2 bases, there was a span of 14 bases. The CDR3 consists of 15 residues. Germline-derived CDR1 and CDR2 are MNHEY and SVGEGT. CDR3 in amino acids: CASSGAGLTTDTQYF. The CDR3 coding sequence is TGTGCCAGCAGTGGGGCGGGACTTACCACAGATACGCAGTATTTT.

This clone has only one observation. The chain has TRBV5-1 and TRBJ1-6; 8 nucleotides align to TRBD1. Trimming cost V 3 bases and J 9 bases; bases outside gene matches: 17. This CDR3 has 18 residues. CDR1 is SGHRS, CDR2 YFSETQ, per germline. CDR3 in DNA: TGCGCCAGCAGCTCAAAAGTTCTTCAGGGGGCTCTGGGTTCACCCCTCCACTTT. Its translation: CASSSKVLQGALGSPLHF.

In DNA, the CDR3 is TGTGCCAGCAGCCTCCCAGCGGGGGGGCGGGATGAGCAGTTCTTC. Translated: CASSLPAGGRDEQFF. J is TRBJ2-1 and V is TRBV5-4; 10 bases agree with TRBD2. V was clipped by 4 bases and J by 8 bases; unmatched bases: 9. Germline CDR1 SGHNT, CDR2 YYREEE (reference sequence). The CDR3 has 15 residues. The full variable domain, rest sourced from reference TRBV5-4 and TRBJ2-1, is ETGVTQSPTHLIKTRGQQVTLRCSSQSGHNTVSWYQQALGQGPQFIFQYYREEENGRGNFPPRFSGLQFPNYSSELNVNALELDDSALYLCASSLPAGGRDEQFFGPGTRLTVL.

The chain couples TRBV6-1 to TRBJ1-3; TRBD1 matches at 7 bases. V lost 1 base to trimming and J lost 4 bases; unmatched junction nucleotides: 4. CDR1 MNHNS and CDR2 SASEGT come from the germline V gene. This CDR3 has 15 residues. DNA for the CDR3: TGTGCCAGCAGTGAAGTGGGACAGACAGGAAACACCATATATTTT. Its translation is CASSEVGQTGNTIYF.

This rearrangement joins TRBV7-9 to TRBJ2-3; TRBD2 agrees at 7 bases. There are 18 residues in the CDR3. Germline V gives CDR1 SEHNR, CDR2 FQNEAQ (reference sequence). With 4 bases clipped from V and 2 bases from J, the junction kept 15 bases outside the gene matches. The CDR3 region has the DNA TGTGCCAGCAGCTCCCCCTCGGGGATAGCGGGCTACACAGATACGCAGTATTTT. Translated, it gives CASSSPSGIAGYTDTQYF. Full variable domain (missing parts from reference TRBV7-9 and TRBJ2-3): DTGVSQNPRHKITKRGQNVTFRCDPISEHNRLYWYRQTLGQGPEFLTYFQNEAQLEKSRLLSDRFSAERPKGSFSTLEIQRTEQGDSAMYLCASSSPSGIAGYTDTQYFGPGTRLTVL.

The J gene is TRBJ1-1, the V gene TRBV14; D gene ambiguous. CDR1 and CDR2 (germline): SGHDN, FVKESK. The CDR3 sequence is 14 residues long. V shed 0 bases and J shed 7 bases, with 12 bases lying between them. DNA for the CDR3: TGTGCCAGCAGCCAAGATTTAGCCTGGAATGAAGCTTTCTTT. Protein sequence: CASSQDLAWNEAFF.

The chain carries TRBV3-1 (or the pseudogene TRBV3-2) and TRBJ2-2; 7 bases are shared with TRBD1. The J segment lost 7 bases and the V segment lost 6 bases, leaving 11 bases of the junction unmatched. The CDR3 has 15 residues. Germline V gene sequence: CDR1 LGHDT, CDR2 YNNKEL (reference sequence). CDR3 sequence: CASRGTGAELGELFF. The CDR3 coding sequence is TGTGCCAGCAGAGGAACAGGGGCCGAACTCGGGGAGCTGTTTTTT.

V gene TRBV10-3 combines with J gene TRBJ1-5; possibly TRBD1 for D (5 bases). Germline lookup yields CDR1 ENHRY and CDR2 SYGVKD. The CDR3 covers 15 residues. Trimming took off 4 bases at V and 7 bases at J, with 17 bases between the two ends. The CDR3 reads CAISVGEGVIQPQHF. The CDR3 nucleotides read TGTGCCATCAGTGTGGGCGAAGGGGTGATCCAGCCCCAGCATTTT.

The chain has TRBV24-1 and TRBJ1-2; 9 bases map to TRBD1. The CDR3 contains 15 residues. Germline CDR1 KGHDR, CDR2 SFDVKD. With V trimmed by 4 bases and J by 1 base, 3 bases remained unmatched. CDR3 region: CATSETGGDNYGYTF. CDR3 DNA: TGTGCCACCAGTGAAACAGGGGGCGATAACTATGGCTACACCTTC.